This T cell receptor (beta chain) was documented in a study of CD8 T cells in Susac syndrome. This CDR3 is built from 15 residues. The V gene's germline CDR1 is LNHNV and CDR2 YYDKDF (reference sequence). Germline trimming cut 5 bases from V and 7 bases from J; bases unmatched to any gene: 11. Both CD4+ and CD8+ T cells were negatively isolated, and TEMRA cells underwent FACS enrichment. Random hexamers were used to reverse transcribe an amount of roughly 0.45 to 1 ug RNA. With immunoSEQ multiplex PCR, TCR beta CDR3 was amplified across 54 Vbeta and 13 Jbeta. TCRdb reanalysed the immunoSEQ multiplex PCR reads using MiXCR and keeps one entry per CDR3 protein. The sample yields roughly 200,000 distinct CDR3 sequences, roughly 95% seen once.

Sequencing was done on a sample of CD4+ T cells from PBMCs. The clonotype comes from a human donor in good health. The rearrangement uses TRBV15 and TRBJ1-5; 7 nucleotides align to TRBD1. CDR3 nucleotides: TGTGCCACCAGCGGTAGACAGGGAGGTCGGCAGCCCCAGCATTTT. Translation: CATSGRQGGRQPQHF.